This T cell receptor beta chain is drawn from a study of blood T cell repertoires in COVID-19. Whole-study context: Italy, Spain and the United States were the sources of the convalescent and acute COVID-19 samples. PBMCs, B-cell-depleted T cells, or T cells provided the cDNA or gDNA that made up the material.

The CDR3 spans 17 residues. Authors' data handling: Reference gene primer amplification gave estimated nucleated cell counts. Clones were sequenced by immunoSEQ multiplex PCR, and TCRdb holds only the in-frame ones, with some missing. V and J calls plus clone size are reproduced from that table; the DNA served to infer D and trimming. The table has a few hundred thousand clones, around 86% seen once. The clonotype originates from a man younger than 35 with active or convalescent COVID-19. Sequenced: peripheral blood. The rearrangement joins TRBV21-1 to TRBJ2-4; TRBD2 is taken as the D call from the table, unchecked against the DNA. TRBV21-1 is an annotated pseudogene. In nucleotides, the CDR3 is TGTGCCAGCAGCAAGCTTGAGGAGGGGTTATCCAAAAACATTCAGTACTTC. Residues: CASSKLEEGLSKNIQYF.